This entry lists 2 T cell receptor beta chains sequenced from one sample in a study of T cell responses to AZD1222 COVID-19 vaccine. The table came from immunoSEQ multiplex PCR; TCRdb's copy has only in-frame clones and leaves some out. Among 100,000 or so clones, approximately 86% were seen once, and the ten largest hold 5.5% to 7%. Sequences were derived from peripheral blood, sampled on day 0 of AZD1222 vaccination. These receptors were collected from an adult in good health.

The chain uses TRBV6-1 and TRBJ2-2; maybe TRBD1 (7 bases). The V gene lost 4 bases and the J gene lost 2 bases, with 14 bases spanning the gap. There are 16 residues in the CDR3. Germline values: CDR1 MNHNS, CDR2 SASEGT. In nucleotides, the CDR3 is TGTGCCAGCAGTGGACAGGGCGGGACTAACACCGGGGAGCTGTTTTTT. Amino acid sequence: CASSGQGGTNTGELFF.

There are a few counts of this clone. This rearrangement joins TRBV28 to TRBJ1-5; tentatively, D is TRBD1 (6 bases). Trimming stripped 5 bases from V and 3 bases from J, with 14 bases between. This CDR3 contains 15 residues. Germline V gene lookup returns CDR1 MDHEN and CDR2 SYDVKM. CDR3 amino acids: CASSAVDRINQPQHF. CDR3 coding DNA: TGTGCCAGCAGTGCCGTCGACAGGATCAATCAGCCCCAGCATTTT.